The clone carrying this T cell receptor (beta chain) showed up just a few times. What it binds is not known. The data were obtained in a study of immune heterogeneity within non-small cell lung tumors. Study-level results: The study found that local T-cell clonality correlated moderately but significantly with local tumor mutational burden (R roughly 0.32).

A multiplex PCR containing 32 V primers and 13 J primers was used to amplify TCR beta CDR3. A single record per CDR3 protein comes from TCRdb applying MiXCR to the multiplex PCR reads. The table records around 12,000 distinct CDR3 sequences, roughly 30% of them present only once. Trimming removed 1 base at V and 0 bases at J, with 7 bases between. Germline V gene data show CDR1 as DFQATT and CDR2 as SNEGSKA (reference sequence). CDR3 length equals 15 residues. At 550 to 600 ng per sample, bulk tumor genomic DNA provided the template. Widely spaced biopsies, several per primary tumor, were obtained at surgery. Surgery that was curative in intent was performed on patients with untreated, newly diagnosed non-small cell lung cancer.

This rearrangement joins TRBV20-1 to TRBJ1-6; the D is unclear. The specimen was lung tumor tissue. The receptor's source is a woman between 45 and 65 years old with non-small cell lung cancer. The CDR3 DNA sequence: TGCAGTGCTAGAGCCCCAGGCTCCTATAATTCACCCCTCCACTTT. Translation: CSARAPGSYNSPLHF.